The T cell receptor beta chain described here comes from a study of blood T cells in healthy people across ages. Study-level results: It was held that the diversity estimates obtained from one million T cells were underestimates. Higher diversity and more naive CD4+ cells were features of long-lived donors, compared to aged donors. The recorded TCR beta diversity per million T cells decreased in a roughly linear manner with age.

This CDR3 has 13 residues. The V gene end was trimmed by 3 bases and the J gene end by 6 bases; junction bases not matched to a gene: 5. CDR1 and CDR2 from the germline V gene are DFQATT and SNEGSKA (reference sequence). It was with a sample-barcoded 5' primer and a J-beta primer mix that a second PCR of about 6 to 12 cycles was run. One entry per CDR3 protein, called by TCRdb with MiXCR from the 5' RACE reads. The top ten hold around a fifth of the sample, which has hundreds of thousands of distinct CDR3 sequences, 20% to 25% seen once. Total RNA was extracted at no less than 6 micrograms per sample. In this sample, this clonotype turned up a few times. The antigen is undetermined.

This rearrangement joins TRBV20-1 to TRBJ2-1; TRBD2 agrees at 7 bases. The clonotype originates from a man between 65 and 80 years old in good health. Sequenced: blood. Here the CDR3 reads CSARKVAGNEQFF. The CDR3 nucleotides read TGCAGTGCTAGGAAAGTAGCGGGCAATGAGCAGTTCTTC.